These 7 T cell receptor beta chains were all obtained from the same sample, sequenced in a study of graft-versus-host responses after intestinal transplantation (dated by TCRdb to 2020 to 2022). The label giving this sample's time point can be read as: cells obtained before transplantation from donor or recipient. The library was produced with the immunoSEQ multiplex PCR assay. TCRdb took this table from immuneACCESS and kept in-frame rearrangements with V and J called. Such tables lack part of the clones; where checked against another copy, unresolved V genes explain under half of the gap, and the rest is unexplained. A total of about 110,000 clones appear in this sample, about 92% of them only once. Clones ranked in the top ten supply around 1.2% of the sample. The antigens for these receptors are not known. The sample was unstimulated CD8+ T cells sorted from spleen or lymph node cells, taken before transplant. The receptors shown here come from a human donor who was the organ donor for an intestinal transplant.

The chain couples TRBV6-5 to TRBJ1-1, with D unresolved. The ends were cut back, 7 bases at V and 4 bases at J, with 10 bases in the middle. Germline CDR1 and CDR2: MNHEY and SVGAGI. The CDR3 has 12 amino acids. The CDR3 loop reads CASINAGTEAFF. The CDR3 DNA is TGTGCCAGCATCAACGCGGGCACTGAAGCTTTCTTT.

CDR3 sequence (DNA): TGTGCCAGTAGTGAACTAGCGGAGACTTACGAGCAGTACTTC. It translates to CASSELAETYEQYF. The gene calls are TRBV19 and TRBJ2-7; 8 nucleotides line up with TRBD2. CDR1 LNHDA and CDR2 SQIVND come from the germline V gene (reference sequence). The CDR3 has 14 residues. V dropped 5 bases and J dropped 4; count of bases not matched to a gene: 7.

The CDR3 sequence is CASSEGFIRGDIQYF. CDR3 nucleotide sequence: TGTGCCAGCAGTGAGGGTTTTATCAGGGGAGACATTCAGTACTTC. V is TRBV6-1 and J is TRBJ2-4, with TRBD1 as a possible D gene (6 bases). The CDR3 is 15 amino acids. Looked up from germline, CDR1 is MNHNS and CDR2 is SASEGT. Trimming removed 3 bases at V and 8 bases at J, with 17 bases between.

The rearrangement joins TRBV25-1 to TRBJ2-2; D not resolved. There are 13 residues in the CDR3. V lost 2 bases and J lost 0, with 1 base in between. Germline loops: CDR1 MGHDK, CDR2 SYGVNS. The CDR3 coding sequence is TGTGCCAGCAGTGAAGCGAACACCGGGGAGCTGTTTTTT. This encodes CASSEANTGELFF. The full variable domain, completed using reference TRBV25-1 and TRBJ2-2, is EADIYQTPRYLVIGTGKKITLECSQTMGHDKMYWYQQDPGMELHLIHYSYGVNSTEKGDLSSESTVSRIRTEHFPLTLESARPSHTSQYLCASSEANTGELFFGEGSRLTVL.

The chain employs TRBV6-1 and TRBJ2-5; D possibly uses TRBD1 or TRBD2 (5 bases each). V lost 2 bases to trimming and J lost 1 base, with 11 bases between them. Germline CDR1 and CDR2: MNHNS and SASEGT. This CDR3 is built from 15 residues. The CDR3 DNA is TGTGCCAGCAGTGAATTGAGAGGGGCCCAAGAGACCCAGTACTTC. Translation: CASSELRGAQETQYF.

J is TRBJ2-2 and V is TRBV7-6; no clear D. The length of the CDR3 is 15 residues. Trimming shortened V by 1 base and J by 2 bases, and 8 bases separated the two germline ends. The germline V gene encodes CDR1 SGHVS and CDR2 FNYEAQ. Written as DNA, the CDR3 is TGTGCCAGCAGCTTAGGGACGGACAACACCGGGGAGCTGTTTTTT. Protein sequence: CASSLGTDNTGELFF.

The V and J genes are TRBV10-2 and TRBJ2-5, with 7 bases that match TRBD1. The CDR3 consists of 13 residues. Unmatched junction bases numbered 6, after V lost 6 bases and J lost 5 bases. Germline CDR1 WSHSY, CDR2 SAAADI. In DNA, the CDR3 is TGCGCCAGCAGAACAGGGGTCCAGGAGACCCAGTACTTC. It codes for CASRTGVQETQYF.